This is a list of T cell receptor beta chains from one sample in a study of blood T cell repertoires in COVID-19. Sequenced by immunoSEQ multiplex PCR; TCRdb stores in-frame clones only, minus some. The sample records around 63,000 clones, roughly 84% being singletons. Source material: peripheral blood. These receptors came from a woman aged 70-85 years with acute or convalescent COVID-19. The CDR3 runs from the conserved cysteine through the conserved F or W. Each record gives: J gene, clone size, D gene, CDR3 length, V gene, CDR3 DNA, CDR3 protein. The D gene is left open where the match is weak. A clone size is listed for some rows: how often the clone was seen (once, few, many), or a class if it is expanded.

TRBJ2-7,few,TRBD1,16,TRBV6-2/TRBV6-3,TGTGCCAGCAGGCCTTCGGGACAGCCCCTCTCCTACGAGCAGTACTTC,CASRPSGQPLSYEQYF
TRBJ2-5,.,.,13,TRBV11-3,TGTGCCAGCAGCTTAGTGGTCGGAGAGACCCAGTACTTC,CASSLVVGETQYF
TRBJ1-4,.,.,15,TRBV3-1/TRBV3-2,TGTGCCAGCAGCCAAGATTCAGGGGCTAATGAAAAACTGTTTTTT,CASSQDSGANEKLFF
TRBJ1-3,.,.,12,TRBV2,TGTGCCAGCAGTGACGGTGGAAACACCATATATTTT,CASSDGGNTIYF
TRBJ2-3,.,.,14,TRBV5-1,TGCGCCAGCAGCTTGGCATTTAGCACAGATACGCAGTATTTT,CASSLAFSTDTQYF
TRBJ2-5,once,.,16,TRBV5-5,TGTGCCAGCAGCCGCGGAACTACCCCCTTCCAAGAGACCCAGTACTTC,CASSRGTTPFQETQYF
TRBJ1-5,.,TRBD1,13,TRBV2,TGTGCCGGAGGGGGGACAGGGAATCAGCCCCAGCATTTT,CAGGGTGNQPQHF
TRBJ2-1,few,.,17,TRBV7-2,TGTGCCAGCAGCTTAGTATTCCAGGGAAAGTACTACAATGAGCAGTTCTTC,CASSLVFQGKYYNEQFF
TRBJ2-3,.,TRBD2,13,TRBV5-1,TGCGCCAGCACCCCGGGGGGGTTGGATACGCAGTATTTT,CASTPGGLDTQYF
TRBJ2-5,.,.,15,TRBV10-3,TGTGCCATCAGTGAGATACAGGGAGCCCAAGAGACCCAGTACTTC,CAISEIQGAQETQYF
TRBJ1-4,.,TRBD1,15,TRBV19,TGTGCCAGTAGGGACAGGGGTAAGGGAGATGAAAAACTGTTTTTT,CASRDRGKGDEKLFF
TRBJ1-2,.,TRBD1,13,TRBV12-3/TRBV12-4,TGTGCCAGCAGCCCAGGGGGCGCGTGGGGCTACACCTTC,CASSPGGAWGYTF
TRBJ2-2,.,TRBD1,16,TRBV18,TGTGCCAGCTCACCACCCGACAGGGTCAACACCGGGGAGCTGTTTTTT,CASSPPDRVNTGELFF
TRBJ2-1,.,TRBD2,16,TRBV28,TGTGCCAGCAGGAACGCGGCGGGGGGGCCCAACAATGAGCAGTTCTTC,CASRNAAGGPNNEQFF
TRBJ1-2,.,TRBD1,18,TRBV24-1,TGTGCCACCTATTCCTTGAGGGACAGGCGGCATAATAACTATGGCTACACCTTC,CATYSLRDRRHNNYGYTF
TRBJ1-6,.,.,14,TRBV6-5,TGTGCCAGCAGTTTGGGGACACCAAATTCACCCCTCCACTTT,CASSLGTPNSPLHF
TRBJ2-1,.,.,15,TRBV11-1,TGTGCCAGCAGCTTAGAGGTGGACAGCTACAATGAGCAGTTCTTC,CASSLEVDSYNEQFF
TRBJ2-1,.,.,13,TRBV10-3,TGTGCCATTCTTCGCGGGGGCCAGGGTGAGCAGTTCTTC,CAILRGGQGEQFF
TRBJ2-7,.,TRBD1,13,TRBV28,TGTGCCAGCGGTGGGACAGGGGTATACGAGCAGTACTTC,CASGGTGVYEQYF
TRBJ1-6,few,TRBD1,14,TRBV7-8,TGTGCCAGCAGCTTCGGACAGGGGCCTTCACCCCTCCACTTT,CASSFGQGPSPLHF
TRBJ2-7,.,.,15,TRBV4-1,TGCGCCAGCAGCCAGGGGGACACCCGTTCCTACGAGCAGTACTTC,CASSQGDTRSYEQYF
TRBJ2-7,.,.,15,TRBV11-2,TGTGCCAGCAGCCCGCACCTAGGGGGATCCTACGAGCAGTACTTC,CASSPHLGGSYEQYF
TRBJ2-2,.,.,16,TRBV7-6,TGTGCCAGCAGCCCCCAGATGTCCCCCAGGGCCGGGGAGCTGTTTTTT,CASSPQMSPRAGELFF
TRBJ1-1,.,.,14,TRBV29-1,TGCAGCCCCAGAGGGGGACAAACCAACACTGAAGCTTTCTTT,CSPRGGQTNTEAFF
TRBJ2-5,.,.,13,TRBV2,TGTGCCAGCAGTGAGGAGTTGCGGGAGACCCAGTACTTC,CASSEELRETQYF
TRBJ2-1,.,TRBD2,14,TRBV4-1,TGCGCCAGCAGCCAAGACGCGCTAGCGGATAAGCAGTTCTTC,CASSQDALADKQFF
TRBJ1-2,.,TRBD1,13,TRBV2,TGTGCCAGCACTTGGACAGGGGGCGGTGGCTACACCTTC,CASTWTGGGGYTF
TRBJ2-6,.,TRBD1,17,TRBV5-4,TGTGCCAGCAGGGGGGACAGGGGCGCAGCTGGGGCCAACGTCCTGACTTTC,CASRGDRGAAGANVLTF
TRBJ1-1,.,.,15,TRBV5-1,TGCGCCAGCAGCCCGGAGGGGGGGTCGAACACTGAAGCTTTCTTT,CASSPEGGSNTEAFF
TRBJ1-1,.,TRBD1,13,TRBV19,TGTGCCAGTAGGCCGGGACAGGGCCTAGAGGCTTTCTTT,CASRPGQGLEAFF
TRBJ1-5,.,.,13,TRBV7-8,TGTGCCAGCAGCCCAGGGATCAATCAGCCCCAGCATTTT,CASSPGINQPQHF
TRBJ2-7,.,TRBD1,14,TRBV6-2/TRBV6-3,TGTGCCAGCAGTTACCCGGGACAGAGATACGAGCAGTACTTC,CASSYPGQRYEQYF
TRBJ1-3,.,.,16,TRBV9,TGTGCCAGCAGCGTAGCTGTACGGGACTCTGGAAACACCATATATTTT,CASSVAVRDSGNTIYF
TRBJ1-2,.,.,13,TRBV5-4,TGTGCCAGCAGCTTGATGGGGCGCGATGGCTACACCTTC,CASSLMGRDGYTF
TRBJ2-5,few,.,13,TRBV27,TGTGCCAGCAGTTGGCGGGTGGGGGCGGCCCAGTACTTC,CASSWRVGAAQYF
TRBJ2-1,.,TRBD1,14,TRBV2,TGTGCCAGCTACCGGGACAGGGGGTACAATGAGCAGTTCTTC,CASYRDRGYNEQFF
TRBJ2-2,.,.,16,TRBV5-1,TGCGCCAGCAGCTTGTCGTACAGGGTGAACACCGGGGAGCTGTTTTTT,CASSLSYRVNTGELFF
TRBJ1-2,.,TRBD1,11,TRBV2,TGTGCCAGCGGGACAGCTTATGGCTACACCTTC,CASGTAYGYTF
TRBJ1-2,.,TRBD1,15,TRBV7-8,TGTGCCAGCAGCTTCGAAGACAGGGCCAACTATGGCTACACCTTC,CASSFEDRANYGYTF
TRBJ1-2,few,TRBD1,16,TRBV27,TGTGCCAGCAGTTTAAGGACAGGGAAGGGTCACTATGGCTACACCTTC,CASSLRTGKGHYGYTF
TRBJ1-5,.,.,14,TRBV7-2,TGTGCCAGCAGCTTGGTGGGCGGCAATCAGCCCCAGCATTTT,CASSLVGGNQPQHF
TRBJ1-2,.,.,14,TRBV6-5,TGTGCCAGCAGGGATCGACAGAAAAACTATGGCTACACCTTC,CASRDRQKNYGYTF
TRBJ2-7,.,TRBD1,13,TRBV29-1,TGCAGCGCCCTCCCACAGGGGTCCTACGAGCAGTACTTC,CSALPQGSYEQYF
TRBJ2-7,.,TRBD2,14,TRBV10-2,TGCGCCAGCAGTGAGTCCAGCGGGGTACCCGAGCAGTACTTC,CASSESSGVPEQYF
TRBJ2-1,.,TRBD2,16,TRBV7-3,TGTGCCAGCAGCTTAGTTACGGGGGGGCCGAACAATGAGCAGTTCTTC,CASSLVTGGPNNEQFF
TRBJ1-1,once,.,14,TRBV6-5,TGTGCCAGCAGTTTGGGGCCGATGAACACTGAAGCTTTCTTT,CASSLGPMNTEAFF
TRBJ2-7,once,TRBD1,14,TRBV10-3,TGTGCCATCAGTTTTGACAGGGTCCCCTACGAGCAGTACTTC,CAISFDRVPYEQYF
TRBJ1-2,.,TRBD1,12,TRBV29-1,TGCAGCGTTGTATCAGGGGGCAGTGGCTACACCTTC,CSVVSGGSGYTF
TRBJ1-2,once,TRBD1,13,TRBV2,TGTGCCAGCACGATCGACAGGGCGGGGGGCTACACCTTC,CASTIDRAGGYTF
TRBJ2-1,few,.,12,TRBV7-9,TGTGCCAGCAGCTTGTCTAGCACTGAGCAGTTCTTC,CASSLSSTEQFF
TRBJ2-7,few,TRBD1,14,TRBV27,TGTGCCAGCAGGTTGACAGGGAAATTTTACGAGCAGTACTTC,CASRLTGKFYEQYF